The clone carrying this T cell receptor beta chain was seen only once. Germline lookup yields CDR1 GTSNPN and CDR2 SVGIG (reference sequence). Trimming removed 8 bases from V and 6 bases from J; junction bases left unmatched: 5. The CDR3 length is 11 residues. The data belong to a study of blood T cell repertoires in COVID-19. Turning to the study itself: Samples of COVID-19 (acute and convalescent) were obtained from the United States, Italy and Spain.

Original analysis: Reference gene primer amplification gave nucleated cell count estimates. Here immunoSEQ multiplex PCR was the method, and the copy in TCRdb shows in-frame clones only, minus some. The V and J calls and clone size are taken from that table; D and trimming were inferred from the DNA. The sample has over 350,000 clones, 70% to 90% seen once; the top ten hold over 1.5%. The specimen sequenced was PBMCs or T cells enriched from blood (not recorded which). The clonotype comes from a young woman with acute COVID-19. The chain recombines TRBV30 with TRBJ1-1; 8 bases agree with TRBD1. The CDR3 nucleotides read TGTGCCGGAACAGGGGGGGCTGAAGCTTTCTTT. Translation: CAGTGGAEAFF. The complete variable domain, with remaining parts taken from reference TRBV30 and TRBJ1-1, reads SQTIHQWPATLVQPVGSPLSLECTVEGTSNPNLYWYRQAAGRGLQLLFYSVGIGQISSEVPQNLSASRPQDRQFILSSKKLLLSDSGFYLCAGTGGAEAFFGQGTRLTVV.